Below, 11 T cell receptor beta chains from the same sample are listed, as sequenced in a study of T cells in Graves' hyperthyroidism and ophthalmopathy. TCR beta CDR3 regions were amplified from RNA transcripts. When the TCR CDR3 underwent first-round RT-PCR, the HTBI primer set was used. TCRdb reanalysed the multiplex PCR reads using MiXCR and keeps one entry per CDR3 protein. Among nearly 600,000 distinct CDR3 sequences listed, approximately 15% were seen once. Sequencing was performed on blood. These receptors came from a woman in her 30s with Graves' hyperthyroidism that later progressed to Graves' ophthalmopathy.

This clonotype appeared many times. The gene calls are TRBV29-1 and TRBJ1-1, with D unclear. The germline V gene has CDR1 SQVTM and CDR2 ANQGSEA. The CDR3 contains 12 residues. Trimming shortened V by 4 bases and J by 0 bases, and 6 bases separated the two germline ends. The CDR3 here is CSVADLNTEAFF. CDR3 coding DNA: TGCAGCGTTGCAGACCTGAACACTGAAGCTTTCTTT.

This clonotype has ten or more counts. The CDR3 nucleotides are TGTGCTAGTGGTTTAGGGACTAGCGATTACGAGCAGTACTTC. This codes for CASGLGTSDYEQYF. The chain recombines TRBV12-5 with TRBJ2-7; 10 positions agree with TRBD2. Germline CDR1 reads LGHNT; CDR2 reads FRNRAP. J gave up 4 bases and V 3 bases, and 3 bases lay outside the gene matches. The CDR3 runs to 14 residues.

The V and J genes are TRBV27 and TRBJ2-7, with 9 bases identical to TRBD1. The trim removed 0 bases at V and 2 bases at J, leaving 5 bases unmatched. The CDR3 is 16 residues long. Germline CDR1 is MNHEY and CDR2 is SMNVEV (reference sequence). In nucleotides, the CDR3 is TGTGCCAGCAGTTTATCGGGACAGGGTGAGACCTACGAGCAGTACTTC. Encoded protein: CASSLSGQGETYEQYF.

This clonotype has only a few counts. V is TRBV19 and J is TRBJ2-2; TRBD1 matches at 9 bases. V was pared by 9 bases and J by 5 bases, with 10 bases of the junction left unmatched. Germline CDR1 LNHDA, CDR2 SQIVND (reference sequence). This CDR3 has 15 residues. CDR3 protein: CASTAGTGLTGELFF. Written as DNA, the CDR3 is TGTGCCAGCACCGCCGGGACAGGGTTGACCGGGGAGCTGTTTTTT.

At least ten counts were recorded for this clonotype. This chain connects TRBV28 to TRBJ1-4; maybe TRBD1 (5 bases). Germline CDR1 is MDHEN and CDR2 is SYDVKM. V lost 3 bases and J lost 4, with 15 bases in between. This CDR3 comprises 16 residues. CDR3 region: CASSLGNRDFNEKLFF. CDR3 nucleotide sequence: TGTGCCAGCAGTTTGGGAAACCGGGACTTTAATGAAAAACTGTTTTTT.

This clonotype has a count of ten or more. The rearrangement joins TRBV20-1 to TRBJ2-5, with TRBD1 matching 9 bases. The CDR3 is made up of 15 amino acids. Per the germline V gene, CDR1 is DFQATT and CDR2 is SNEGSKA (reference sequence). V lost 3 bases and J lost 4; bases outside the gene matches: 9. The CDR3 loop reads CSARPGTGIGETQYF. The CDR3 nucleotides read TGCAGTGCTAGGCCCGGGACAGGGATAGGAGAGACCCAGTACTTC.

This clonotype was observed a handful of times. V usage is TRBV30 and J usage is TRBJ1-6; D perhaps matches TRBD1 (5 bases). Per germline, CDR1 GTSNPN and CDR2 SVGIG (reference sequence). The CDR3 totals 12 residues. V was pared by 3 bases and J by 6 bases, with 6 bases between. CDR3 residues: CAWRGGNSPLHF. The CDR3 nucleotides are TGTGCCTGGAGGGGGGGTAATTCACCCCTCCACTTT.

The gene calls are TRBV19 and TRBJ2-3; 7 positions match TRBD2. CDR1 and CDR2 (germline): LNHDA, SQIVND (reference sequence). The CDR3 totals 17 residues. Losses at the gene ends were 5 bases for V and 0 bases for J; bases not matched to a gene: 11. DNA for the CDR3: TGTGCCAGTAGTGAATATGGACTAGTCCTTAGCACAGATACGCAGTATTTT. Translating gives CASSEYGLVLSTDTQYF.

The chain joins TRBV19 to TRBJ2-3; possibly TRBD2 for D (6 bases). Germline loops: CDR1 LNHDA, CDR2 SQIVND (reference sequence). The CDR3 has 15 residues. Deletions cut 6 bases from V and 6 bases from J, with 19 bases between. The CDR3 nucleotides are TGTGCCAGTAGCACCCCCGTCGGGGGATCGGATACGCAGTATTTT. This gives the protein CASSTPVGGSDTQYF.

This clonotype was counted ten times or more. Here the CDR3 reads CAWSVGSGYTF. The CDR3 region has the DNA TGTGCCTGGAGTGTAGGCTCGGGCTACACCTTC. V and J are TRBV30 and TRBJ1-2; D remains unclear. The V end lost 0 bases, the J end lost 8 bases, and 7 bases lay between the germline ends. There are 11 residues in the CDR3. Germline V lookup: CDR1 GTSNPN, CDR2 SVGIG (reference sequence).

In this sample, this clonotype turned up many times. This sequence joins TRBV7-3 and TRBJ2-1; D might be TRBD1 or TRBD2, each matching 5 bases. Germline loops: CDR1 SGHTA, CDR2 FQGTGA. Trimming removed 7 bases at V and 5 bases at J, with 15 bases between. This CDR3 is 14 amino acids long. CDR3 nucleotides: TGTGCCAGCACCCCTGGCCCGGGACACAATGAGCAGTTCTTC. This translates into CASTPGPGHNEQFF.